Listed below are T cell receptor beta chains from one sample, sequenced in a study of T cell changes during pregnancy in multiple sclerosis. Only in-frame clones appear in the TCRdb table, and some are missing; sequencing was by immunoSEQ multiplex PCR. The repertoire holds 65,000 to 85,000 clones, with under 95% as singletons. Sequenced here: peripheral blood, sampled in the third trimester of pregnancy. The receptors were sampled from a female donor with multiple sclerosis, enrolled in a pregnancy study. Each CDR3 is given with its conserved first and last residue. The D gene is left open where the match is weak. The listing skips clone size in some rows; elsewhere it reads once, few, many or a size class.

>TRBJ1-6|NA|TRBV11-2|NA
CASSLRDNSPLHF
TGTGCCAGCAGCTTGAGAGATAATTCACCCCTCCACTTT
>TRBJ1-1|NA|TRBV7-8|TRBD1
CASSLRNRGDTEAFF
TGTGCCAGCAGCTTAAGAAACAGGGGAGACACTGAAGCTTTCTTT
>TRBJ1-4|NA|TRBV5-1|TRBD1
CASSLDRGLGNEKLFF
TGCGCCAGCAGCTTGGACAGGGGGCTAGGTAATGAAAAACTGTTTTTT
>TRBJ1-1|NA|TRBV7-9|NA
CASSLEAGYTEAFF
TGTGCCAGCAGCTTAGAAGCGGGGTACACTGAAGCTTTCTTT
>TRBJ1-2|NA|TRBV19|NA
CASSFYGEYGYTF
TGTGCCAGTAGTTTCTACGGGGAATATGGCTACACCTTC
>TRBJ2-5|NA|TRBV30|TRBD2
CAWSVRLAGGQETQYF
TGTGCCTGGAGTGTCAGACTAGCGGGGGGGCAAGAGACCCAGTACTTC
>TRBJ1-1|few|TRBV6-4|TRBD1
CASSAGTENTEAFF
TGTGCCAGCAGTGCCGGGACAGAGAACACTGAAGCTTTCTTT
>TRBJ1-2|NA|TRBV27|TRBD1
CASSETGSYGYTF
TGTGCCAGCAGTGAGACAGGGTCCTATGGCTACACCTTC
>TRBJ1-2|NA|TRBV18|TRBD1
CASSHDRGRDGYTF
TGTGCCAGCTCGCACGACAGGGGAAGGGATGGCTACACCTTC
>TRBJ2-7|NA|TRBV2|TRBD2
CASLRGAELAGTYEQYF
TGTGCCAGTTTAAGGGGGGCCGAGCTAGCGGGTACCTACGAGCAGTACTTC
>TRBJ1-6|NA|TRBV11-3|TRBD1
CASSCDRGQVVSYNSPLHF
TGTGCCAGCAGCTGTGACAGGGGGCAAGTGGTGTCCTATAATTCACCCCTCCACTTT
>TRBJ2-3|NA|TRBV7-2|TRBD2
CASSPGLAKITQYF
TGTGCCAGCAGCCCGGGACTAGCTAAGATCACGCAGTATTTT
>TRBJ1-2|NA|TRBV29-1|NA
CSVSIDRANYGYTF
TGCAGCGTCAGTATCGACAGAGCTAACTATGGCTACACCTTC
>TRBJ2-3|NA|TRBV28|TRBD2
CASSLAADTQYF
TGTGCCAGCAGTCTAGCGGCAGATACGCAGTATTTT
>TRBJ2-1|once|TRBV7-6|TRBD2
CASSSVQRGGYNEQFF
TGTGCCAGCAGCTCAGTGCAGCGGGGGGGCTACAATGAGCAGTTCTTC
>TRBJ1-1|NA|TRBV21-1|NA
CASSRHVGAGQGGNTEAFF
TGTGCCAGCAGCCGGCACGTGGGTGCAGGACAGGGGGGGAACACTGAAGCTTTCTTT
>TRBJ1-2|NA|TRBV2|NA
CASKRQESHGYTF
TGTGCCAGCAAACGGCAGGAATCGCATGGCTACACCTTC
>TRBJ1-2|NA|TRBV6-5|NA
CASSRQVPNYGYTF
TGTGCCAGCAGTAGACAGGTTCCTAACTATGGCTACACCTTC
>TRBJ2-1|NA|TRBV2|NA
CASSLGVGAGMFF
TGTGCCAGCAGCCTGGGCGTTGGGGCCGGAATGTTCTTC
>TRBJ1-2|NA|TRBV5-6|NA
CASSRTGIRGYTF
TGTGCCAGCAGCCGAACAGGGATTCGCGGCTACACCTTC
>TRBJ1-2|NA|TRBV18|NA
CASSPETQGGYTF
TGTGCCAGCTCACCAGAGACACAAGGTGGCTACACCTTC
>TRBJ1-1|NA|TRBV6-5|TRBD1
CATFPGQGLEAFF
TGTGCCACCTTCCCGGGACAGGGTCTTGAAGCTTTCTTT
>TRBJ2-7|NA|TRBV6-1|NA
CASSEVTYEQYF
TGTGCCAGCAGTGAAGTCACCTACGAGCAGTACTTC
>TRBJ2-1|NA|TRBV7-9|NA
CASSLTGSSYNEQFF
TGTGCCAGCAGCTTAACAGGGAGCTCCTACAATGAGCAGTTCTTC
>TRBJ2-7|NA|TRBV6-5|TRBD1
CASRNRGDDLYEQYF
TGTGCCAGCAGAAACAGGGGCGATGACCTTTACGAGCAGTACTTC
>TRBJ2-2|NA|TRBV18|TRBD2
CASSPPGLAGTGELFF
TGTGCCAGCTCACCCCCCGGCCTAGCGGGCACCGGGGAGCTGTTTTTT
>TRBJ2-1|NA|TRBV5-1|NA
CASSFRGYNEQFF
TGCGCCAGCAGCTTTCGGGGGTACAATGAGCAGTTCTTC
>TRBJ2-7|NA|TRBV5-6|NA
CASMNNPYEQYF
TGTGCCAGCATGAACAACCCCTACGAGCAGTACTTC